This note documents a single T cell receptor beta chain sequence. Antigen unknown. The entry originates in a study of cytomegalovirus exposure and HLA in healthy donors. Study information: Within an early data release were roughly 90 million unique TCRs drawn from HLA-typed donors. Study findings and constraints: TCR beta sequences reportedly predicted the HLA-A and HLA-B alleles of most subjects accurately. Associated with HLA alleles at 0.05 false discovery rate in a later analysis were approximately 17,000 TCR beta sequences.

The PCR ran on 60 Vbeta and 13 Jbeta primers. Repertoires were generated with immunoSEQ multiplex PCR, while TCRdb's copy carries only in-frame clones and drops some. The sample comprises 90,000 to 110,000 clones, approximately 82% of which are singletons, and 7.5% to 9% rests with the top ten. Donors in the study were healthy people who gave bone marrow. The TCR was taken from a man between 40 and 49 years old in good health and CMV-seropositive. The sample was PBMCs.

CDR3 amino acids: CASSAHRKGYEQYF. DNA of the CDR3: TGCGCCAGCAGTGCCCACAGGAAGGGGTACGAGCAGTACTTC. The V and J genes are TRBV10-2 and TRBJ2-7; perhaps TRBD1 as D (5 bases). V lost 4 bases, J lost 4 bases, and 14 bases lay in between. CDR1 WSHSY and CDR2 SAAADI come from the germline V gene. The CDR3 extends over 14 amino acids.